A single sample is the source of the 17 T cell receptor beta chains below, sequenced in a study of shared clonotypes between healthy human individuals. Sequencing used immunoSEQ multiplex PCR; TCRdb keeps in-frame clones, though not all of them. Among 2 million or so clones listed, about 95% were seen once. CD45RO-negative, CCR7-positively selected cells formed the naive CD8 fraction, excluding terminally differentiated effector memory CD45RA+ cells. Sequencing was carried out using naive CD8+ T cells sorted from blood. The source is a man between 18 and 35 years old in good health.

This chain links TRBV11-2 with TRBJ2-5; a possible D gene is TRBD1 (5 bases). V lost 3 bases and J lost 1, with 12 bases in between. In germline, CDR1 is SGHAT, CDR2 FQNNGV. The CDR3 runs 15 residues. CDR3 in amino acids: CASSFGQLAQETQYF. CDR3 DNA: TGTGCCAGCAGCTTCGGACAACTCGCCCAAGAGACCCAGTACTTC.

This chain uses TRBV11-2 with TRBJ2-7, with 8 bases lining up with TRBD2. Trimming took 0 bases from V and 3 from J; bases not matched to a gene: 1. CDR1 is SGHAT, CDR2 FQNNGV, per germline. The CDR3 has 14 residues. The CDR3 loop is CASSLELAVYEQYF. CDR3 coding DNA: TGTGCCAGCAGCTTAGAACTAGCGGTCTACGAGCAGTACTTC.

The chain combines TRBV2 with TRBJ2-3, with D possibly matching TRBD2 (5 bases). Trimming took off 0 bases at V and 8 bases at J, with 9 bases between the two ends. Germline V gene lookup returns CDR1 SNHLY and CDR2 FYNNEI. The CDR3 covers 13 residues. This chain's CDR3 is CASSEAQGGTQYF. The CDR3 DNA reads as TGTGCCAGCAGTGAAGCGCAAGGAGGTACGCAGTATTTT. Using reference TRBV2 and TRBJ2-3 for the parts outside the CDR3, the full variable domain is EPEVTQTPSHQVTQMGQEVILRCVPISNHLYFYWYRQILGQKVEFLVSFYNNEISEKSEIFDDQFSVERPDGSNFTLKIRSTKLEDSAMYFCASSEAQGGTQYFGPGTRLTVL.

In regard to this clone: This sample includes further DNA sequences coding for the same CDR3. The chain combines TRBV30 with TRBJ1-1; no clear D gene. V dropped 0 bases and J dropped 1 base, with 6 bases sitting between them. There are 13 residues in the CDR3. The germline V gene has CDR1 GTSNPN and CDR2 SVGIG (reference sequence). The CDR3 is CAWSVMENTEAFF. As DNA, the CDR3 is TGTGCCTGGAGTGTTATGGAGAACACTGAAGCTTTCTTT.

CDR3 region: CASSNIGTEQETQYF. For the CDR3, the DNA is TGTGCCAGCAGCAATATTGGGACAGAACAAGAGACCCAGTACTTC. V usage is TRBV27 and J usage is TRBJ2-5; TRBD1 matches 7 bases. This CDR3 region has 15 residues. With 6 bases clipped from V and 2 bases from J, the junction kept 9 bases outside the gene matches. Germline values: CDR1 MNHEY, CDR2 SMNVEV (reference sequence).

The chain uses TRBV7-6 and TRBJ2-7; D assignment may be TRBD1 or TRBD2 (5 bases each). Germline values: CDR1 SGHVS, CDR2 FNYEAQ. The CDR3 runs 14 residues. The germline V and J ends were trimmed by 0 bases and 4 bases, with 10 bases remaining between them. CDR3 loop: CASSLAGERYEQYF. CDR3 DNA sequence: TGTGCCAGCAGCTTAGCGGGGGAAAGGTACGAGCAGTACTTC.

CDR3 bases: TGTGCCAGCAGCCCACCCCACGGAGAAGAGACCCAGTACTTC. Amino acids: CASSPPHGEETQYF. V and J are TRBV7-9 and TRBJ2-5; D not resolved. The ends were cut back, 5 bases at V and 3 bases at J, with 13 bases in the middle. This CDR3 is built from 14 residues. Germline CDR1 reads SEHNR; CDR2 reads FQNEAQ (reference sequence).

V gene TRBV2 combines with J gene TRBJ1-5; 8 bases match TRBD1. The J segment lost 7 bases and the V segment lost 6 bases, leaving 5 bases of the junction unmatched. The CDR3 consists of 13 residues. The germline V gene encodes CDR1 SNHLY and CDR2 FYNNEI. The CDR3 DNA is TGTGCCAGCAGCCGGACAGGGATACAGCCCCAGCATTTT. Translation: CASSRTGIQPQHF.

The V call is TRBV27, the J call TRBJ2-1, with 7 nucleotides matching TRBD1. CDR1 MNHEY and CDR2 SMNVEV come from the germline V gene (reference sequence). The CDR3 totals 14 residues. After removal of 7 bases from V and 3 bases from J, the junction contained 6 bases not matched to a gene. The CDR3 nucleotides are TGTGCCAGCACCTTGACAGGGAGCTACAATGAGCAGTTCTTC. This encodes CASTLTGSYNEQFF.

The chain has TRBV5-1 and TRBJ1-1; the D gene is possibly TRBD1 (5 bases). The CDR3 length is 15 residues. Per the germline V gene, CDR1 is SGHRS and CDR2 is YFSETQ. Trimming stripped 2 bases from V and 2 bases from J, with 13 bases between. CDR3 sequence reads: CASSLDSPGNTEAFF. The CDR3 nucleotides are TGCGCCAGCAGCTTAGACAGTCCCGGCAACACTGAAGCTTTCTTT.

As to this clone: At the DNA level, this CDR3 is encoded by other sequences in the same sample as well. V gene TRBV27 combines with J gene TRBJ2-3; D perhaps matches TRBD1 (6 bases). Germline V gene sequence: CDR1 MNHEY, CDR2 SMNVEV (reference sequence). CDR3 size: 14 residues. V dropped 1 base and J dropped 6 bases, with 11 bases sitting between them. The CDR3 coding sequence is TGTGCCAGCAGTTTATTGGCAGGGGAGGATACGCAGTATTTT. Translating it yields CASSLLAGEDTQYF.

V gene TRBV5-1 combines with J gene TRBJ2-1; a possible D gene is TRBD2 (6 bases). This CDR3 spans 15 amino acids. With 5 bases removed from V and 4 bases from J, the gap between germline ends came to 16 bases. Germline values: CDR1 SGHRS, CDR2 YFSETQ. The CDR3 DNA sequence: TGCGCCAGCAGTGACCTTGGCGGGACTTACAATGAGCAGTTCTTC. Translation gives CASSDLGGTYNEQFF.

For this clone: Different DNA sequences within this sample yield the same CDR3. J is TRBJ2-1 and V is TRBV7-9, with 7 nucleotides matching TRBD1. The CDR3 runs 15 residues. J gave up 1 base and V 5 bases, and 5 bases lay outside the gene matches. CDR1 is SEHNR and CDR2 is FQNEAQ in the germline V gene (reference sequence). CDR3 DNA: TGTGCCAGCAGCCACCGACAGGGATCCTACAATGAGCAGTTCTTC. Protein: CASSHRQGSYNEQFF. The variable domain in full, completed from reference TRBV7-9 and TRBJ2-1, reads DTGVSQNPRHKITKRGQNVTFRCDPISEHNRLYWYRQTLGQGPEFLTYFQNEAQLEKSRLLSDRFSAERPKGSFSTLEIQRTEQGDSAMYLCASSHRQGSYNEQFFGPGTRLTVL.

The rearrangement joins TRBV7-2 to TRBJ2-2, with TRBD2 matching over 10 bases. Unmatched junction bases numbered 4, after V lost 2 bases and J lost 7 bases. Germline values: CDR1 SGHTA, CDR2 FQGNSA. This CDR3 has 15 amino acids. Written as DNA, the CDR3 is TGTGCCAGCAGCTTAAATCTAGCGGGAGTCGGGGAGCTGTTTTTT. It translates to CASSLNLAGVGELFF.

This chain links TRBV30 with TRBJ1-3; no definite D call. The CDR3 is 14 amino acids. Germline CDR1 is GTSNPN and CDR2 is SVGIG (reference sequence). The V end was cut by 5 bases, the J end by 2 bases, with 13 bases between. In DNA form, the CDR3 reads TGTGCCTGGGCCCACGTAGGCACTGGAAACACCATATATTTT. Its protein is CAWAHVGTGNTIYF.

The genes are TRBV30 and TRBJ1-1; D gene ambiguous. Deletions cut 6 bases from V and 0 bases from J, with 8 bases between. Germline V lookup: CDR1 GTSNPN, CDR2 SVGIG (reference sequence). The CDR3 runs 12 residues. The DNA of the CDR3 is TGTGCCTGTCTTCTAATGAACACTGAAGCTTTCTTT. Translation gives CACLLMNTEAFF. Drawing the rest from reference TRBV30 and TRBJ1-1, the complete variable domain is SQTIHQWPATLVQPVGSPLSLECTVEGTSNPNLYWYRQAAGRGLQLLFYSVGIGQISSEVPQNLSASRPQDRQFILSSKKLLLSDSGFYLCACLLMNTEAFFGQGTRLTVV.

The V and J genes are TRBV27 and TRBJ2-1; 10 bases agree with TRBD2. CDR3 length: 15 residues. V was pared by 5 bases and J by 7 bases, with 8 bases of the junction left unmatched. Germline V CDR1 and CDR2: MNHEY, SMNVEV (reference sequence). CDR3 in DNA: TGTGCCAGCAGTATAACTAGCGGGGCCGCAAATGAGCAGTTCTTC. Its translation is CASSITSGAANEQFF.